The 17 T cell receptor beta chains in this list originate from one sample, sequenced in a study of control samples from healthy donors and cancer patients. Assay: immunoSEQ multiplex PCR; the TCRdb copy retains only in-frame clones and omits some. The sample has approximately 160,000 clones; roughly 92% are singletons. Sequenced material: blood. Receptors were obtained from a young woman in good health.

The chain uses TRBV5-1 and TRBJ1-1, with D unclear. With 0 bases removed from V and 8 bases from J, the gap between germline ends came to 5 bases. CDR3 size: 11 residues. Germline V lookup: CDR1 SGHRS, CDR2 YFSETQ. In DNA form, the CDR3 reads TGCGCCAGCAGCTTGGCTACGGAAGCTTTCTTT. This gives the protein CASSLATEAFF.

The genes are TRBV7-9 and TRBJ1-1; 12 nucleotides align to TRBD1. Trimming removed 2 bases from V and 6 bases from J; junction bases left unmatched: 7. This CDR3 has 16 amino acids. Germline-derived CDR1 and CDR2 are SEHNR and FQNEAQ (reference sequence). CDR3 in DNA: TGTGCCAGCAGCTTAAGTTATGGGACAGGGGGCTCTGAAGCTTTCTTT. It translates to CASSLSYGTGGSEAFF.

This CDR3 reads CASSSGTDNEQFF. The CDR3 coding sequence is TGTGCCAGCAGTTCCGGGACAGACAATGAGCAGTTCTTC. This chain uses TRBV2 with TRBJ2-1; 7 bases are shared with TRBD1. Per germline, CDR1 SNHLY and CDR2 FYNNEI. Trimming cost V 5 bases and J 5 bases; bases outside gene matches: 3. There are 13 residues in the CDR3.

This chain links TRBV4-1 with TRBJ1-1; D possibly corresponds to TRBD1 (5 bases). CDR1 and CDR2 from the germline V gene are MGHRA and YSYEKL. The V end was cut by 5 bases, the J end by 1 base, with 11 bases between. The CDR3 is made up of 14 amino acids. This chain's CDR3 is CASSFGTANTEAFF. The CDR3 bases are TGCGCCAGCAGCTTCGGGACGGCGAACACTGAAGCTTTCTTT.

The genes are TRBV7-2 and TRBJ1-1; perhaps TRBD1 as D (6 bases). CDR1 and CDR2 from the germline V gene are SGHTA and FQGNSA. Trimming took 6 bases from V and 4 from J, leaving 12 bases between them. The CDR3 has 13 amino acids. The CDR3 DNA sequence: TGTGCCAGCAGACAAACAGGGCCCACTGAAGCTTTCTTT. Protein sequence: CASRQTGPTEAFF.

This clone was recorded only once. The chain uses TRBV7-2 and TRBJ2-5; D is possibly TRBD2 (6 bases). Trimming stripped 5 bases from V and 7 bases from J, with 20 bases between. The CDR3 is 15 residues long. Looked up from germline, CDR1 is SGHTA and CDR2 is FQGNSA. CDR3 nucleotides: TGTGCCAGCAGCCCGGAGGGACTCTTGCGAGGGACCCAGTACTTC. Translation gives CASSPEGLLRGTQYF. Full variable domain (missing parts from reference TRBV7-2 and TRBJ2-5): GAGVSQSPSNKVTEKGKDVELRCDPISGHTALYWYRQSLGQGLEFLIYFQGNSAPDKSGLPSDRFSAERTGGSVSTLTIQRTQQEDSAVYLCASSPEGLLRGTQYFGPGTRLLVL.

The chain uses TRBV14 and TRBJ1-2; possible D gene TRBD1, 5 bases. Germline V gene lookup returns CDR1 SGHDN and CDR2 FVKESK. Trimming pared 3 bases from V and 8 bases from J, leaving 13 bases between. The CDR3 has 13 amino acids. CDR3 in DNA: TGTGCCAGCAGCCAGACTAGGGGAGGCGGCTACACCTTC. This sequence encodes CASSQTRGGGYTF.

The rearrangement joins TRBV4-3 to TRBJ2-7; TRBD2 is a possible D gene (6 bases). The CDR3 covers 15 residues. V was clipped by 1 base and J by 5 bases, with 15 bases between them. Germline CDR1 LGHNA, CDR2 YSLEER. The CDR3 nucleotides are TGCGCCAGCAGCCAAGTGGCCGGCGGGACCCACGAGCAGTACTTC. It is translated as CASSQVAGGTHEQYF.

The rearrangement uses TRBV28 and TRBJ1-5; D is uncertain. V gave up 2 bases and J gave up 7 bases, with 6 bases separating them. The CDR3 is 12 residues long. Germline CDR1 and CDR2: MDHEN and SYDVKM. The DNA for the CDR3 is TGTGCCAGCAGTTTAAGGGTGCAGCCCCAGCATTTT. This codes for CASSLRVQPQHF.

The chain is built from TRBV6-6 and TRBJ2-7, with 8 bases fitting TRBD2. This CDR3 has 16 amino acids. Germline loops: CDR1 MNHNY, CDR2 SVGAGI (reference sequence). V shed 0 bases and J 0 bases; nucleotides not matched to a gene: 4. CDR3 in DNA: TGTGCCAGCAGTTACTCGGGGGGGACTAGCTCCTACGAGCAGTACTTC. Translation gives CASSYSGGTSSYEQYF.

The chain uses TRBV21-1 and TRBJ2-1; the listed D gene, TRBD2, was not tested against the DNA. TRBV21-1 is reported as a pseudogene. The CDR3 has 15 amino acids. The CDR3 here is CASRLAGRSYNEQFF. The CDR3 nucleotides read TGTGCCAGCAGACTAGCGGGGAGATCCTACAATGAGCAGTTCTTC.

The gene calls are TRBV25-1 and TRBJ2-6, with D uncertain. CDR1 is MGHDK and CDR2 is SYGVNS in the germline V gene. V gave up 4 bases and J gave up 0 bases, with 7 bases separating them. CDR3 length: 15 residues. The CDR3 is CASSGSPSGANVLTF. The DNA of the CDR3 is TGTGCCAGCAGTGGATCTCCCTCTGGGGCCAACGTCCTGACTTTC.

J is TRBJ2-3 and V is TRBV6-6; 9 positions match TRBD2. J gave up 0 bases and V 5 bases, and 6 bases lay outside the gene matches. CDR1 is MNHNY and CDR2 is SVGAGI in the germline V gene (reference sequence). The CDR3 is made up of 16 amino acids. CDR3 amino acids: CASSLPAGGSTDTQYF. For the CDR3, the DNA is TGTGCCAGCAGTCTCCCCGCGGGGGGGAGCACAGATACGCAGTATTTT.

About this clone itself: This sample also contains other DNA sequences that code for the same CDR3. CDR3 protein: CASSQDGGRGTGELFF. CDR3 coding DNA: TGCGCCAGCAGCCAAGATGGGGGTAGGGGAACTGGGGAGCTGTTTTTT. The chain combines TRBV4-3 with TRBJ2-2; possibly TRBD1 or TRBD2 for D (5 bases each). The V end was cut by 0 bases, the J end by 8 bases, with 16 bases between. The CDR3 has 16 amino acids. From germline, CDR1 is LGHNA and CDR2 YSLEER.

The chain links TRBV18 to TRBJ1-1; 12 bases are shared with TRBD1. The CDR3 covers 16 residues. J was trimmed by 4 bases and V by 4 bases; bases with no gene match: 7. The V gene's germline CDR1 is KGHSH and CDR2 LQKENI. The CDR3 DNA reads TGTGCCAGCTCACGATCGGGACAGGGGGCAGTCACTGAAGCTTTCTTT. Translating it yields CASSRSGQGAVTEAFF. The whole variable domain, filled in from reference TRBV18 and TRBJ1-1, reads NAGVMQNPRHLVRRRGQEARLRCSPMKGHSHVYWYRQLPEEGLKFMVYLQKENIIDESGMPKERFSAEFPKEGPSILRIQQVVRGDSAAYFCASSRSGQGAVTEAFFGQGTRLTVV.

V is TRBV5-6 and J is TRBJ2-3, with TRBD2 matching over 7 bases. The CDR3 length is 15 residues. V trimming: 4 bases; J trimming: 4 bases; junction bases outside the gene matches: 9. Germline loops: CDR1 SGHDT, CDR2 YYEEEE. CDR3 nucleotide sequence: TGTGCCAGCAGCGGCGAGCGGGGCGTTCCAGATACGCAGTATTTT. Amino acid sequence: CASSGERGVPDTQYF.

To note about this clone: The same CDR3 also results from other DNA sequences found in this sample. V is TRBV9 and J is TRBJ2-1; TRBD2 is a possible D gene (6 bases). The CDR3 covers 13 residues. Germline V gene sequence: CDR1 SGDLS, CDR2 YYNGEE. Trimming stripped 0 bases from V and 7 bases from J, with 8 bases between. CDR3 bases: TGTGCCAGCAGCGTAGGACTAGTGAATGAGCAGTTCTTC. This sequence encodes CASSVGLVNEQFF. Using reference TRBV9 and TRBJ2-1 for the parts outside the CDR3, the full variable domain is DSGVTQTPKHLITATGQRVTLRCSPRSGDLSVYWYQQSLDQGLQFLIQYYNGEERAKGNILERFSAQQFPDLHSELNLSSLELGDSALYFCASSVGLVNEQFFGPGTRLTVL.